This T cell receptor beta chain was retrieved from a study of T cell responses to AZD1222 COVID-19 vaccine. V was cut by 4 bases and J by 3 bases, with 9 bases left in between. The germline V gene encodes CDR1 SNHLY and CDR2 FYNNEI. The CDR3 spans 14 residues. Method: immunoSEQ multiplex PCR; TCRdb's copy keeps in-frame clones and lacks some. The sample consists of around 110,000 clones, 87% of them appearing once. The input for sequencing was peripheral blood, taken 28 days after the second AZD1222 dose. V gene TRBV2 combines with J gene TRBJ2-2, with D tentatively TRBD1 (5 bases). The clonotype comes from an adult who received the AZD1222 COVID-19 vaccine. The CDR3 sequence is CASSATGDTGELFF. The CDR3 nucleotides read TGTGCCAGCAGTGCCACAGGAGACACCGGGGAGCTGTTTTTT.